What follows is one TCR beta chain and its context. Deep was the level used in running the assay. The repertoire was sequenced with immunoSEQ multiplex PCR; TCRdb's copy has only in-frame clones and lacks some. The sample gives approximately 2.1 million clones, more than 85% of which show up once; about 0.37% is in the top ten. This CDR3 has 15 amino acids. Germline CDR1 SNHLY, CDR2 FYNNEI. V gave up 6 bases and J gave up 4 bases; unmatched junction bases: 11. The sample is drawn from a study of shared clonotypes between healthy human individuals. The study drew its donors from healthy HIV-negative adults without recent acute infections or vaccinations. CD4+ cell separation produced CD45RA+ naive and CD45RA-negative memory subsets.

This receptor was identified in a young man in good health. Some clones in this sample may be carry-over from other donors' samples. This chain joins TRBV2 and TRBJ1-2; 7 nucleotides line up with TRBD1. The sample comprised naive CD4+ T cells from PBMCs. Regarding subset: CD45RA+ positively selected. The CDR3 sequence: CASSYTGEGAYGYTF. CDR3 nucleotide sequence: TGTGCCAGCAGCTACACAGGGGAGGGGGCCTATGGCTACACCTTC. Full variable domain (missing parts from reference TRBV2 and TRBJ1-2): EPEVTQTPSHQVTQMGQEVILRCVPISNHLYFYWYRQILGQKVEFLVSFYNNEISEKSEIFDDQFSVERPDGSNFTLKIRSTKLEDSAMYFCASSYTGEGAYGYTFGSGTRLTVV.